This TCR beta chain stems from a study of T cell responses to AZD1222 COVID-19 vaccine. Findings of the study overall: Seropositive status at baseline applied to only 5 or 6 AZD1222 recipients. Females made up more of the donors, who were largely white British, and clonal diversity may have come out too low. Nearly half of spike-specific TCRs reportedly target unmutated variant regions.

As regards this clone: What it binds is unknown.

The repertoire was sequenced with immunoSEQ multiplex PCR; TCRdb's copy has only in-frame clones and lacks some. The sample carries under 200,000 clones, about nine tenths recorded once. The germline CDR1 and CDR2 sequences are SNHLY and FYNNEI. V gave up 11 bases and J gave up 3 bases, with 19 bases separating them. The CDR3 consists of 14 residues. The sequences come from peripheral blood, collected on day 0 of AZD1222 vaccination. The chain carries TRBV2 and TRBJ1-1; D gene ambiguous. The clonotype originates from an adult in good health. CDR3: CAARRRNIDTEAFF. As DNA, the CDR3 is TGTGCCGCGCGCAGAAGGAATATAGACACTGAAGCTTTCTTT.